The next 6 T cell receptor beta chains were all read from a single sample in a study of T cell responses to AZD1222 COVID-19 vaccine. The method was immunoSEQ multiplex PCR; TCRdb's version includes in-frame clones alone and lacks a portion of them. The sample comprises 150,000 or so clones, roughly 87% of which are singletons, and around 4.9% rests with the top ten. The specimen comprised peripheral blood, sampled on day 0 of AZD1222 vaccination. These receptors all stem from an adult in good health.

The chain recombines TRBV2 with TRBJ1-1, with D maybe TRBD1 (6 bases). CDR3 length: 12 residues. Trimming removed 10 bases at V and 1 base at J, with 10 bases between. Per the germline V gene, CDR1 is SNHLY and CDR2 is FYNNEI. The CDR3 reads CATSTGNTEAFF. In nucleotides, the CDR3 is TGTGCCACCTCGACAGGGAACACTGAAGCTTTCTTT.

This clone was counted once. The DNA of the CDR3 is TGTGCCAGTAGGAATGACAGACTACTTTACAATGAGCAGTTCTTC. Translating gives CASRNDRLLYNEQFF. The V and J genes are TRBV19 and TRBJ2-1; possibly TRBD1 or TRBD2 for D (5 bases each). CDR3 size: 15 residues. Germline-derived CDR1 and CDR2 are LNHDA and SQIVND (reference sequence). Deletions cut 6 bases from V and 4 bases from J, with 16 bases between.

V is TRBV4-2 and J is TRBJ2-2; D could derive from TRBD1 or TRBD2 (5 bases each). With 5 bases removed from V and 5 bases from J, the gap between germline ends came to 15 bases. This CDR3 contains 15 residues. Germline lookup yields CDR1 LGHNA and CDR2 YNFKEQ. CDR3 coding DNA: TGTGCCAGCAGCACCTCCGGGGCCCGTACCGGGGAGCTGTTTTTT. Encoded protein: CASSTSGARTGELFF.

The table lists this clone with a few counts. The V call is TRBV18, the J call TRBJ2-1; TRBD2 might be the D (5 bases). Trimming removed 6 bases at V and 0 bases at J, with 15 bases between. CDR3 length: 16 amino acids. The germline V gene has CDR1 KGHSH and CDR2 LQKENI. The CDR3 loop is CASSLSRGVSYNEQFF. CDR3 in DNA: TGTGCCAGCTCTCTTTCTCGGGGAGTCTCCTACAATGAGCAGTTCTTC.

This rearrangement joins TRBV9 to TRBJ1-2; D might be TRBD1 (5 bases). V gave up 3 bases and J gave up 4 bases, with 13 bases separating them. CDR1 and CDR2 from the germline V gene are SGDLS and YYNGEE. The CDR3 contains 14 residues. CDR3 DNA: TGTGCCAGCAGCGAGGGGCTGCACGGCTATGGCTACACCTTC. Translated: CASSEGLHGYGYTF.

This chain connects TRBV12-2 to TRBJ1-1; no DNA check was done on the table's D call, TRBD1. TRBV12-2 is labeled a pseudogene. The CDR3 loop spans 18 amino acids. This chain's CDR3 is CASRLPGTGDPLNTEAFF. The DNA of the CDR3 is TGTGCAAGTCGCTTACCAGGGACAGGGGATCCTTTAAACACTGAAGCTTTCTTT.